This T cell receptor beta chain was recovered during a study of Ad26.COV2.S vaccination and SARS-CoV-2 variants. V lost 2 bases, J lost 0 bases, and 14 bases lay in between. The CDR3 is 16 amino acids. Germline CDR1 is SGHTS and CDR2 is YDEGEE. The data were produced by immunoSEQ multiplex PCR, yet TCRdb's version contains in-frame clones alone and is incomplete. Of hundreds of thousands of clones in the sample, around 89% are singletons; the top ten hold roughly 5%. Treatment given: roughly 18 received Ad26.COV2.S at low or high dose, single or two shots; roughly five received placebo; per-sample allocation not given. Following the first vaccine or placebo injection, samples were taken on day 63.

The sequences come from peripheral blood, collected in a trial of Ad26.COV2.S vaccine versus placebo. The V call is TRBV5-8, the J call TRBJ2-5, with a weak D call TRBD2 (6 bases). The sequence was obtained from a person between 18 and 65 years old who received the Ad26.COV2.S COVID-19 vaccine or a placebo. The CDR3 DNA sequence: TGTGCCAGCAGCTTAAGGAGCGGGTTGTACCAAGAGACCCAGTACTTC. As protein: CASSLRSGLYQETQYF.